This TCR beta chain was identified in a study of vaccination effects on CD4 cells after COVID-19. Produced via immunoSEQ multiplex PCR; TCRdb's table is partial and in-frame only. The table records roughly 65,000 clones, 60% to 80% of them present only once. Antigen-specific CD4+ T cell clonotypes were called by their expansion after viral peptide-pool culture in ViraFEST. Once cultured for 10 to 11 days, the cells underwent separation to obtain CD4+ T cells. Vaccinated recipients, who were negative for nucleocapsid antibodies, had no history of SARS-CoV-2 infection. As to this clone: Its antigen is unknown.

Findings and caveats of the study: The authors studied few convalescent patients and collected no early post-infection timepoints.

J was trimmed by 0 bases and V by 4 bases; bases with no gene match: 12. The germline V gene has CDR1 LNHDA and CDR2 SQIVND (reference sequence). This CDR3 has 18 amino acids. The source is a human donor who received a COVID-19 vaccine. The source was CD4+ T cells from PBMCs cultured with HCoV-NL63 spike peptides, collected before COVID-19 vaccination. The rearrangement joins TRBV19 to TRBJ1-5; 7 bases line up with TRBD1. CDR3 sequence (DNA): TGTGCCAGTAGTACAGGGGGGGGAACCTTTTATAGCAATCAGCCCCAGCATTTT. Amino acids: CASSTGGGTFYSNQPQHF.